This T cell receptor beta chain originates from a study of blood T cell repertoires in COVID-19. Study at large: T cells, B-cell-depleted T cells, or PBMCs supplied cDNA or gDNA.

In the authors' workflow: Using reference gene primer amplification, nucleated cell counts were estimated. Sequencing was performed with immunoSEQ multiplex PCR; in TCRdb, only in-frame clones are kept and a portion is missing. V and J calls plus clone size are reproduced from that table; the DNA served to infer D and trimming. Of a few hundred thousand clones listed, around nine tenths are singletons. The CDR3 totals 14 residues. The germline CDR1 and CDR2 sequences are SGHTA and FQGNSA. Trimming left V 3 bases short and J 3 bases short, with 8 bases between. The TCR sequence derives from a man aged 60 to 69 who had recovered from COVID-19. V and J are TRBV7-2 and TRBJ2-2, with a possible D match to TRBD1 (5 bases). The specimen was peripheral blood. The CDR3 here is CASSLDIYTGELFF. The CDR3 coding sequence is TGTGCCAGCAGCTTGGACATATACACCGGGGAGCTGTTTTTT. Drawing the rest from reference TRBV7-2 and TRBJ2-2, the complete variable domain is GAGVSQSPSNKVTEKGKDVELRCDPISGHTALYWYRQSLGQGLEFLIYFQGNSAPDKSGLPSDRFSAERTGGSVSTLTIQRTQQEDSAVYLCASSLDIYTGELFFGEGSRLTVL.